The rows below give T cell receptor beta chains drawn from one sample of a study of neurological immune-mediated disorders. TCRdb redid the calling of the 5' RACE reads with MiXCR, one entry per CDR3 protein. This repertoire shows about 59,000 distinct CDR3 sequences, approximately 25% found once; its top ten account for 3.5% to 5.5%. Source material: PBMCs. The receptors come from a man aged 55 to 70 with HTLV-1-associated myelopathy (HAM/TSP). Both conserved end residues are part of each CDR3. D genes are given only for firm matches. Not every row has a clone size; where given, it reads once, few, many or a size class.

j_call: TRBJ2-3; d_call: .; v_call: TRBV20-1; clone_size: many; cdr3_aa: CSAITGGEHTDTQYF; cdr3_nt: TGCAGTGCTATCACAGGTGGAGAACACACAGATACGCAGTATTTT
j_call: TRBJ1-1; d_call: .; v_call: TRBV29-1; clone_size: .; cdr3_aa: CSGGGTYTEAFF; cdr3_nt: TGCAGCGGTGGAGGAACTTACACTGAAGCTTTCTTT
j_call: TRBJ1-2; d_call: .; v_call: TRBV9; clone_size: .; cdr3_aa: CASSATGHGYTF; cdr3_nt: TGTGCCAGCAGCGCTACGGGTCATGGCTACACCTTC
j_call: TRBJ1-6; d_call: .; v_call: TRBV6-5; clone_size: once; cdr3_aa: CASSFSRGKNLNSPLHF; cdr3_nt: TGTGCCAGCAGTTTCTCCCGCGGGAAGAATCTAAATTCACCCCTCCACTTT
j_call: TRBJ1-2; d_call: .; v_call: TRBV7-2; clone_size: .; cdr3_aa: CASSSRYGYTF; cdr3_nt: TGTGCCAGCAGCTCCAGATATGGCTACACCTTC
j_call: TRBJ2-1; d_call: .; v_call: TRBV27; clone_size: medium-sized; cdr3_aa: CASSLLNEQFF; cdr3_nt: TGTGCCAGCAGTTTACTAAATGAGCAGTTCTTC
j_call: TRBJ2-3; d_call: .; v_call: TRBV6-6; clone_size: .; cdr3_aa: CASGGVGTDTQYF; cdr3_nt: TGTGCCAGCGGAGGAGTGGGCACAGATACGCAGTATTTT
j_call: TRBJ2-7; d_call: .; v_call: TRBV29-1; clone_size: many; cdr3_aa: CSIAGQSYEQYF; cdr3_nt: TGCAGCATTGCGGGACAGTCCTACGAGCAGTACTTC
j_call: TRBJ2-5; d_call: .; v_call: TRBV3-1; clone_size: .; cdr3_aa: CASSQGHQETQYF; cdr3_nt: TGTGCCAGCAGCCAAGGACACCAAGAGACCCAGTACTTC
j_call: TRBJ2-3; d_call: .; v_call: TRBV12-3/TRBV12-4; clone_size: many; cdr3_aa: CASRLEGTDTQYF; cdr3_nt: TGTGCCAGCAGATTAGAAGGCACAGATACGCAGTATTTT
j_call: TRBJ2-2; d_call: TRBD1; v_call: TRBV18; clone_size: .; cdr3_aa: CASSPLGTAQNTGELFF; cdr3_nt: TGTGCCAGCTCACCACTGGGGACAGCCCAGAACACCGGGGAGCTGTTTTTT
j_call: TRBJ1-1; d_call: .; v_call: TRBV10-3; clone_size: many; cdr3_aa: CAISEVREGYTEAFF; cdr3_nt: TGTGCCATCAGTGAAGTTCGGGAGGGGTACACTGAAGCTTTCTTT
j_call: TRBJ1-2; d_call: .; v_call: TRBV20-1; clone_size: many; cdr3_aa: CSASREDGYTF; cdr3_nt: TGCAGTGCTAGCAGGGAAGATGGCTACACCTTC
j_call: TRBJ2-1; d_call: TRBD2; v_call: TRBV20-1; clone_size: many; cdr3_aa: CSAGGTSGTYNEQFF; cdr3_nt: TGCAGTGCTGGAGGGACTAGCGGAACTTACAATGAGCAGTTCTTC
j_call: TRBJ2-1; d_call: .; v_call: TRBV7-8; clone_size: many; cdr3_aa: CASSHRVATYNEQFF; cdr3_nt: TGTGCCAGCAGCCACAGGGTTGCGACCTACAATGAGCAGTTCTTC
j_call: TRBJ2-1; d_call: .; v_call: TRBV5-1; clone_size: many; cdr3_aa: CASGTGLDNEQFF; cdr3_nt: TGCGCCAGCGGCACGGGGCTAGACAATGAGCAGTTCTTC
j_call: TRBJ1-5; d_call: TRBD1; v_call: TRBV2; clone_size: many; cdr3_aa: CASSEQGALANQPQHF; cdr3_nt: TGTGCCAGCAGTGAACAGGGGGCGCTTGCCAATCAGCCCCAGCATTTT
j_call: TRBJ1-2; d_call: .; v_call: TRBV29-1; clone_size: many; cdr3_aa: CSTRRDVNYGYTF; cdr3_nt: TGCAGCACCCGCCGGGACGTTAACTATGGCTACACCTTC
j_call: TRBJ2-1; d_call: .; v_call: TRBV5-1; clone_size: many; cdr3_aa: CASTNHAGYNEQFF; cdr3_nt: TGCGCCAGCACAAACCACGCGGGATACAATGAGCAGTTCTTC
j_call: TRBJ2-1; d_call: TRBD1; v_call: TRBV6-5; clone_size: .; cdr3_aa: CASSYTGQGGNEQFF; cdr3_nt: TGTGCCAGCAGTTACACTGGACAGGGGGGGAATGAGCAGTTCTTC
j_call: TRBJ2-6; d_call: .; v_call: TRBV5-1; clone_size: many; cdr3_aa: CASSLIRAGANVLTF; cdr3_nt: TGCGCCAGCAGCTTGATCAGGGCTGGGGCCAACGTCCTGACTTTC
j_call: TRBJ1-1; d_call: .; v_call: TRBV2; clone_size: many; cdr3_aa: CASTQQGGGEAFF; cdr3_nt: TGTGCCTCCACGCAACAGGGCGGGGGTGAAGCTTTCTTT
j_call: TRBJ2-1; d_call: TRBD2; v_call: TRBV5-1; clone_size: many; cdr3_aa: CASSQTSGSSNEQFF; cdr3_nt: TGCGCCAGCAGCCAGACTAGCGGGAGTAGCAATGAGCAGTTCTTC
j_call: TRBJ1-1; d_call: .; v_call: TRBV5-1; clone_size: many; cdr3_aa: CASSFHQGTNTEAFF; cdr3_nt: TGCGCCAGCAGCTTTCACCAGGGCACGAACACTGAAGCTTTCTTT
j_call: TRBJ1-3; d_call: .; v_call: TRBV5-1; clone_size: many; cdr3_aa: CASSLSGVDGNTIYF; cdr3_nt: TGCGCCAGCAGCTTGTCAGGGGTAGATGGAAACACCATATATTTT
j_call: TRBJ2-2; d_call: TRBD2; v_call: TRBV5-6; clone_size: .; cdr3_aa: CASSLPSGRCNTGELFF; cdr3_nt: TGTGCCAGCAGCTTGCCTAGCGGGAGGTGTAACACCGGGGAGCTGTTTTTT
j_call: TRBJ2-1; d_call: TRBD2; v_call: TRBV11-1; clone_size: .; cdr3_aa: CASSRSSGGYNEQFF; cdr3_nt: TGTGCCAGCAGCCGCTCTAGCGGGGGCTACAATGAGCAGTTCTTC
j_call: TRBJ1-5; d_call: TRBD1; v_call: TRBV5-4; clone_size: few; cdr3_aa: CASSGGTVSNQPQHF; cdr3_nt: TGTGCCAGCAGCGGTGGGACAGTTAGCAATCAGCCCCAGCATTTT
j_call: TRBJ2-2; d_call: .; v_call: TRBV7-8; clone_size: many; cdr3_aa: CASSPGLTNTGELFF; cdr3_nt: TGTGCCAGCAGCCCCGGACTTACGAACACCGGGGAGCTGTTTTTT
j_call: TRBJ2-3; d_call: TRBD2; v_call: TRBV29-1; clone_size: .; cdr3_aa: CSVVGLAEQGATDTQYF; cdr3_nt: TGCAGCGTTGTCGGACTAGCAGAACAAGGGGCCACAGATACGCAGTATTTT
j_call: TRBJ2-1; d_call: .; v_call: TRBV3-1; clone_size: many; cdr3_aa: CASSQLPADTNYNEQFF; cdr3_nt: TGTGCCAGCAGCCAACTTCCGGCCGACACAAACTACAATGAGCAGTTCTTC
j_call: TRBJ2-7; d_call: TRBD1; v_call: TRBV5-1; clone_size: many; cdr3_aa: CASGLDRGGYEQYF; cdr3_nt: TGCGCCAGCGGACTGGACAGGGGGGGTTACGAGCAGTACTTC
j_call: TRBJ1-2; d_call: .; v_call: TRBV19; clone_size: .; cdr3_aa: CASSVGALANYGYTF; cdr3_nt: TGTGCCAGTAGCGTCGGGGCTCTAGCTAACTATGGCTACACCTTC
j_call: TRBJ1-2; d_call: TRBD1; v_call: TRBV3-1; clone_size: many; cdr3_aa: CASSSYRGPGSGYGYTF; cdr3_nt: TGTGCCAGCAGCTCCTACAGGGGGCCTGGGAGCGGCTATGGCTACACCTTC
j_call: TRBJ2-1; d_call: .; v_call: TRBV7-2; clone_size: many; cdr3_aa: CASSLAGSSSYNEQFF; cdr3_nt: TGTGCCAGCAGCTTAGCGGGGTCGAGCTCCTACAATGAGCAGTTCTTC
j_call: TRBJ2-7; d_call: .; v_call: TRBV4-1; clone_size: many; cdr3_aa: CASSQDPRGASYEQYF; cdr3_nt: TGCGCCAGCAGCCAAGATCCCAGGGGAGCCTCCTACGAGCAGTACTTC
j_call: TRBJ2-1; d_call: TRBD2; v_call: TRBV18; clone_size: .; cdr3_aa: CASSSGTSGSYNEQFF; cdr3_nt: TGTGCCAGCTCATCCGGGACTAGCGGGTCCTACAATGAGCAGTTCTTC
j_call: TRBJ1-2; d_call: TRBD1; v_call: TRBV5-1; clone_size: .; cdr3_aa: CASSAGTDYGYTF; cdr3_nt: TGCGCCAGCAGCGCCGGGACAGACTATGGCTACACCTTC
j_call: TRBJ2-7; d_call: TRBD2; v_call: TRBV27; clone_size: many; cdr3_aa: CASSSGTSGRSWEQYF; cdr3_nt: TGTGCCAGCAGTTCAGGGACTAGCGGGAGGTCGTGGGAGCAGTACTTC
j_call: TRBJ2-4; d_call: TRBD1; v_call: TRBV20-1; clone_size: once; cdr3_aa: CSATRTGSIQYF; cdr3_nt: TGCAGTGCTACGAGGACAGGGAGCATTCAGTACTTC
j_call: TRBJ2-2; d_call: TRBD1; v_call: TRBV5-1; clone_size: many; cdr3_aa: CASSHGTGDTGELFF; cdr3_nt: TGCGCCAGCAGCCATGGGACAGGGGACACCGGGGAGCTGTTTTTT
j_call: TRBJ2-7; d_call: .; v_call: TRBV21-1; clone_size: few; cdr3_aa: CASSNWTGGREQYF; cdr3_nt: TGTGCCAGCAGCAACTGGACAGGGGGAAGAGAGCAGTACTTC
j_call: TRBJ1-1; d_call: TRBD1; v_call: TRBV9; clone_size: many; cdr3_aa: CASSPQGNVNTEAFF; cdr3_nt: TGTGCCAGCAGCCCACAGGGGAACGTGAACACTGAAGCTTTCTTT
j_call: TRBJ2-3; d_call: .; v_call: TRBV7-9; clone_size: once; cdr3_aa: CASSLYVDTQYF; cdr3_nt: TGTGCCAGCAGCTTGTACGTAGATACGCAGTATTTT
j_call: TRBJ1-1; d_call: .; v_call: TRBV5-1; clone_size: .; cdr3_aa: CASSPVGGYSLNTEAFF; cdr3_nt: TGCGCCAGCAGCCCGGTCGGGGGGTACTCTCTGAACACTGAAGCTTTCTTT
j_call: TRBJ2-2; d_call: .; v_call: TRBV3-1; clone_size: .; cdr3_aa: CASSQVLTVGTGELFF; cdr3_nt: TGTGCCAGCAGCCAAGTACTGACTGTTGGAACCGGGGAGCTGTTTTTT
j_call: TRBJ2-5; d_call: .; v_call: TRBV5-1; clone_size: many; cdr3_aa: CASSPTVSTRETQYF; cdr3_nt: TGCGCCAGCAGCCCGACCGTCTCGACAAGAGAGACCCAGTACTTC
j_call: TRBJ1-1; d_call: .; v_call: TRBV27; clone_size: many; cdr3_aa: CASSLSRPTEAFF; cdr3_nt: TGTGCCAGCAGTTTATCAAGACCCACTGAAGCTTTCTTT
j_call: TRBJ2-5; d_call: TRBD2; v_call: TRBV5-1; clone_size: many; cdr3_aa: CASSLGQLAGAQETQYF; cdr3_nt: TGCGCCAGCAGCTTGGGTCAGCTAGCGGGAGCACAAGAGACCCAGTACTTC